The 27 T cell receptor beta chains below come from one sample, sequenced in a study of OX40 agonist ivuxolimab in advanced cancers. Sequenced by immunoSEQ multiplex PCR; TCRdb stores in-frame clones only, minus some. The table has roughly 42,000 clones, 85% to 95% seen once; the top ten hold approximately 14%. The source was CD4+ or CD8+ T cells sorted from blood, collected in a trial of the OX40 agonist ivuxolimab. All receptors derive from an adult with an advanced solid tumor such as melanoma, head and neck, liver or kidney cancer.

This clone was seen only once. This chain joins TRBV30 and TRBJ2-2, with no clear D. CDR1 GTSNPN and CDR2 SVGIG come from the germline V gene (reference sequence). Trimming cost V 2 bases and J 3 bases, with 7 bases left between them. The length of the CDR3 is 13 residues. CDR3 in DNA: TGTGCCTGGAGTAAGCACTACACCGGGGAGCTGTTTTTT. The encoded protein is CAWSKHYTGELFF.

DNA for the CDR3: TGTGCCAGCAGTTACCAGGGGGACCACTACGAGCAGTACTTC. Translating it yields CASSYQGDHYEQYF. The rearrangement joins TRBV27 to TRBJ2-7, with TRBD1 matching over 7 bases. Germline values: CDR1 MNHEY, CDR2 SMNVEV (reference sequence). V lost 4 bases to trimming and J lost 3 bases; unmatched junction nucleotides: 6. This CDR3 contains 14 residues.

The rearrangement uses TRBV23-1 and TRBJ1-1; TRBD1 might be the D (6 bases). TRBV23-1 is an open reading frame, and its role is uncertain. This CDR3 is 13 amino acids long. Trimming took 3 bases from V and 9 from J, leaving 14 bases between them. The CDR3 DNA sequence: TGCGCCAGCAGTCACACGGACAGTGAACAAGCTTTCTTT. Translation gives CASSHTDSEQAFF.

The V and J genes are TRBV5-1 and TRBJ2-7, with 8 bases fitting TRBD2. From germline, CDR1 is SGHRS and CDR2 YFSETQ. J lost 6 bases, V lost 3 bases, and 17 bases had no gene match. CDR3 length: 17 amino acids. The CDR3 here is CASSSSERLAGYGEQYF. The CDR3 DNA follows: TGCGCCAGCAGCTCCTCCGAAAGGCTAGCGGGTTATGGCGAGCAGTACTTC.

The chain has TRBV9 and TRBJ2-1, with no clear D. The CDR3 is 15 residues long. Trimming took off 4 bases at V and 0 bases at J, with 11 bases between the two ends. Per germline, CDR1 SGDLS and CDR2 YYNGEE. CDR3 sequence reads: CASSPRQFSYNEQFF. CDR3 bases: TGTGCCAGCAGCCCCCGGCAGTTCTCCTACAATGAGCAGTTCTTC.

The chain carries TRBV4-2 and TRBJ2-7; the match to TRBD2 covers 10 bases. The length of the CDR3 is 15 residues. CDR1 and CDR2 from the germline V gene are LGHNA and YNFKEQ. Trimming took 2 bases from V and 1 from J; bases not matched to a gene: 2. The CDR3 loop reads CASSQLTSGSYEQYF. The DNA of the CDR3 is TGTGCCAGCAGCCAACTGACTAGCGGGTCCTACGAGCAGTACTTC.

The chain joins TRBV5-1 to TRBJ2-1; perhaps D is TRBD1 or TRBD2 (5 bases each). The CDR3 sequence is 12 residues long. V was clipped by 0 bases and J by 9 bases, with 7 bases between them. The germline CDR1 and CDR2 sequences are SGHRS and YFSETQ. CDR3: CASSLGGTEQFF. CDR3 nucleotide sequence: TGCGCCAGCAGCTTGGGGGGGACTGAGCAGTTCTTC.

The J gene is TRBJ2-7, the V gene TRBV9; D might be TRBD1 (7 bases). This CDR3 spans 15 amino acids. Germline CDR1 reads SGDLS; CDR2 reads YYNGEE. Trimming stripped 3 bases from V and 0 bases from J, with 13 bases between. The CDR3 bases are TGTGCCAGCAGCGGTGGGAGGACAGGCTCCTACGAGCAGTACTTC. It encodes CASSGGRTGSYEQYF.

This chain links TRBV7-6 with TRBJ2-1; the match to TRBD1 covers 9 bases. From germline, CDR1 is SGHVS and CDR2 FNYEAQ. The J segment lost 4 bases and the V segment lost 1 base, leaving 2 bases of the junction unmatched. The CDR3 runs to 15 residues. The CDR3 DNA reads TGTGCCAGCAGCTTAGGTGGGACAGGGTACAATGAGCAGTTCTTC. Protein product: CASSLGGTGYNEQFF.

This sequence joins TRBV30 and TRBJ2-7; D perhaps matches TRBD2 (5 bases). Germline lookup yields CDR1 GTSNPN and CDR2 SVGIG (reference sequence). This CDR3 spans 14 amino acids. The V gene lost 0 bases and the J gene lost 3 bases, with 12 bases spanning the gap. The CDR3 nucleotides read TGTGCCTGGAGTGTACATGAGGGATACTACGAGCAGTACTTC. Translated, it gives CAWSVHEGYYEQYF.

The chain uses TRBV9 and TRBJ2-5, with D tentatively TRBD2 (6 bases). V lost 4 bases and J 4 bases, leaving 14 bases between the germline ends. CDR1 is SGDLS, CDR2 YYNGEE, per germline. The CDR3 is made up of 14 amino acids. The CDR3 DNA is TGTGCCAGCAGCCCGGGGGACGTCGGAGAGACCCAGTACTTC. It encodes CASSPGDVGETQYF.

The gene calls are TRBV7-6 and TRBJ2-3; TRBD1 aligns across 11 bases. Germline CDR1 is SGHVS and CDR2 is FNYEAQ. The length of the CDR3 is 18 residues. Trimming took 5 bases from V and 2 from J; bases not matched to a gene: 12. CDR3 in DNA: TGTGCCAGCAGCGGACAGGGGGCGGCCAAACCCTCCACAGATACGCAGTATTTT. Residues: CASSGQGAAKPSTDTQYF. The variable domain in full, completed from reference TRBV7-6 and TRBJ2-3, reads GAGVSQSPRYKVTKRGQDVALRCDPISGHVSLYWYRQALGQGPEFLTYFNYEAQQDKSGLPNDRFSAERPEGSISTLTIQRTEQRDSAMYRCASSGQGAAKPSTDTQYFGPGTRLTVL.

This chain joins TRBV7-8 and TRBJ2-5; D tentatively reads TRBD1 or TRBD2 (5 bases each). The germline V gene has CDR1 SGHVS and CDR2 FQNEAQ. V lost 4 bases to trimming and J lost 1 base, with 13 bases between them. This CDR3 has 15 residues. Written as DNA, the CDR3 is TGTGCCAGCAGCTCTCGGGACGTCCTCCAAGAGACCCAGTACTTC. Its translation is CASSSRDVLQETQYF.

The rearrangement joins TRBV2 to TRBJ1-4; the D is unclear. The CDR3 loop spans 15 amino acids. Germline V gives CDR1 SNHLY, CDR2 FYNNEI. Trimming pared 3 bases from V and 8 bases from J, leaving 16 bases between. CDR3 DNA sequence: TGTGCCAGCAGTGAGCTGGACTCGGCGAAAGAAAAACTGTTTTTT. It encodes CASSELDSAKEKLFF.

The rearrangement joins TRBV30 to TRBJ1-2; no definite D call. V dropped 5 bases and J dropped 1 base, with 14 bases sitting between them. CDR1 and CDR2 from the germline V gene are GTSNPN and SVGIG (reference sequence). This CDR3 comprises 14 residues. CDR3 in amino acids: CAWWEPSVNYGYTF. In DNA, the CDR3 is TGTGCCTGGTGGGAGCCGTCAGTTAACTATGGCTACACCTTC. Full variable domain (outside the CDR3, taken from reference TRBV30 and TRBJ1-2): SQTIHQWPATLVQPVGSPLSLECTVEGTSNPNLYWYRQAAGRGLQLLFYSVGIGQISSEVPQNLSASRPQDRQFILSSKKLLLSDSGFYLCAWWEPSVNYGYTFGSGTRLTVV.

Points on this clone: The junction shows a germline mismatch at one end, possibly a read error. The V gene is TRBV19, the J gene TRBJ2-1, with TRBD2 identical over 10 bases. This CDR3 comprises 15 residues. In germline, CDR1 is LNHDA, CDR2 SQIVND (reference sequence). The CDR3 DNA is TGTGCCAGTAGGATAGCGGGGGGATCCTACAATGAGCAGTTCTTC. Translating gives CASRIAGGSYNEQFF.

The chain carries TRBV7-6 and TRBJ2-7; D might be TRBD1 (6 bases). There are 13 residues in the CDR3. CDR1 and CDR2 (germline): SGHVS, FNYEAQ. The V and J ends lost 5 bases and 3 bases respectively, with 11 bases between them. The CDR3 spells CASSQPDSYEQYF. The CDR3 DNA is TGTGCCAGCAGCCAACCGGACAGCTACGAGCAGTACTTC.

The gene calls are TRBV28 and TRBJ2-1; D tentatively reads TRBD1 or TRBD2 (5 bases each). The V and J ends lost 3 bases and 3 bases respectively, with 12 bases between them. Looked up from germline, CDR1 is MDHEN and CDR2 is SYDVKM. This CDR3 has 15 amino acids. The CDR3, as DNA: TGTGCCAGCAGTTTTGGGGCGGGTCACTACAATGAGCAGTTCTTC. It encodes CASSFGAGHYNEQFF.

The rearrangement joins TRBV19 to TRBJ2-7; 7 nucleotides match TRBD2. CDR1 LNHDA and CDR2 SQIVND come from the germline V gene (reference sequence). The ends lost 5 bases at V and 2 bases at J; junction bases unmatched: 3. The CDR3 loop spans 13 amino acids. The CDR3 spells CASSLADPYEQYF. The CDR3 nucleotides read TGTGCCAGTAGTCTAGCGGACCCCTACGAGCAGTACTTC.

The chain joins TRBV12-5 to TRBJ2-7; possibly TRBD1 for D (5 bases). Per the germline V gene, CDR1 is LGHNT and CDR2 is FRNRAP. V lost 0 bases to trimming and J lost 5 bases, with 14 bases between them. The CDR3 consists of 15 residues. The CDR3 loop reads CASGLVQGVVNEQYF. The CDR3 region has the DNA TGTGCTAGTGGTTTGGTCCAGGGTGTTGTGAACGAGCAGTACTTC.

This chain connects TRBV11-2 to TRBJ2-3; the D gene could be TRBD1 or TRBD2 (6 bases each). Germline V gene data show CDR1 as SGHAT and CDR2 as FQNNGV. The V gene lost 3 bases and the J gene lost 0 bases, with 10 bases spanning the gap. This CDR3 has 15 amino acids. The CDR3 DNA reads TGTGCCAGCAGCTTGGGGGGCTCTAGCACAGATACGCAGTATTTT. Translating it yields CASSLGGSSTDTQYF.

V gene TRBV6-5 combines with J gene TRBJ2-7; the D gene is possibly TRBD2 (6 bases). V was trimmed by 4 bases and J by 7 bases, leaving 17 bases between them. The germline V gene has CDR1 MNHEY and CDR2 SVGAGI. The CDR3 sequence is 14 residues long. CDR3 nucleotide sequence: TGTGCCAGCAGTTGGTCCGGGACTGTAGTGGAGCAGTACTTC. This encodes CASSWSGTVVEQYF.

Written as DNA, the CDR3 is TGTGCCAGCAGTTTCAGGGGGCGTAGCTCCTACGAGCAGTACTTC. This gives the protein CASSFRGRSSYEQYF. The chain recombines TRBV28 with TRBJ2-7; 8 nucleotides align to TRBD1. Germline loops: CDR1 MDHEN, CDR2 SYDVKM. The CDR3 sequence is 15 residues long. The ends lost 3 bases at V and 0 bases at J; junction bases unmatched: 4. The variable domain in full, with the rest retrieved from reference TRBV28 and TRBJ2-7, is DVKVTQSSRYLVKRTGEKVFLECVQDMDHENMFWYRQDPGLGLRLIYFSYDVKMKEKGDIPEGYSVSREKKERFSLILESASTNQTSMYLCASSFRGRSSYEQYFGPGTRLTVT.

The chain joins TRBV7-9 to TRBJ2-7; possible D gene TRBD2, 6 bases. The CDR3 has 14 residues. The V and J ends lost 5 bases and 7 bases respectively, with 18 bases between them. The V gene's germline CDR1 is SEHNR and CDR2 FQNEAQ (reference sequence). The CDR3 DNA sequence: TGTGCCAGCAGCACGGGACTTGCTAAGGGGGAGCAGTACTTC. It translates to CASSTGLAKGEQYF.

This clone was seen only once. The rearrangement uses TRBV10-2 and TRBJ1-5, with D possibly matching TRBD1 (6 bases). CDR1 WSHSY and CDR2 SAAADI come from the germline V gene. CDR3 length: 14 residues. V gave up 6 bases and J gave up 6 bases, with 15 bases separating them. The CDR3 DNA reads as TGCGCCAGCAGAGGGACACCCTCGGTTCAGCCCCAGCATTTT. This translates into CASRGTPSVQPQHF.

This clone was observed once. This chain connects TRBV27 to TRBJ2-5, with TRBD2 identical over 9 bases. The CDR3 length is 15 residues. Germline V gene sequence: CDR1 MNHEY, CDR2 SMNVEV (reference sequence). V shed 2 bases and J 7 bases; nucleotides not matched to a gene: 8. CDR3 nucleotides: TGTGCCAGCAGTTTACGGCGGGAGGGCCAGATGACCCAGTACTTC. It yields the protein CASSLRREGQMTQYF.

The genes are TRBV6-6 and TRBJ2-1; 7 positions agree with TRBD1. Germline lookup yields CDR1 MNHNY and CDR2 SVGAGI (reference sequence). Trimming at V came to 0 bases and at J to 4 bases, leaving 3 bases not matched to a gene. The CDR3 contains 15 residues. In DNA form, the CDR3 reads TGTGCCAGCAGTTACTCCTGGACAGGATACAATGAGCAGTTCTTC. Amino acids: CASSYSWTGYNEQFF.